One sample yielded the 5 T cell receptor beta chains listed below, sequenced in a study of tissue T cells after allogeneic stem cell transplantation. The time point here: mouse harvest day 14 after allogeneic transplant. Each mouse received 10^7 T-cell-depleted marrow cells plus 10^6 splenic CD5+ T cells by tail vein. The data were produced by immunoSEQ multiplex PCR, yet TCRdb's version contains in-frame clones alone and is incomplete. Among fewer than 3,000 clones, almost 50% were seen once, and the ten largest hold 33%. Sequenced sample: lymph node tissue. Receptors were obtained from a female BALB/c mouse given C57BL/6 T cells with graft-versus-host disease after an allogeneic hematopoietic cell transplant.

This clone was recorded a few times. Genes and germline are mouse. The part of the CDR3 DNA that was read is TGTGCCAGCAGCGAGACTTTTAACCAAGACACCCAGTAC. Translating it yields CASSETFNQDTQY. From start to end, the CDR3 is CASSETFNQDTQYF. The genes are TRBV4 and TRBJ2-5; D call uncertain. From the germline J gene comes the end of the CDR3, since the read stops 1 residue before it. Germline V gene sequence: CDR1 LGHDT, CDR2 YNNKQL (reference sequence). V lost 5 bases, J lost 0 bases, and 9 bases lay in between. This CDR3 contains 14 residues.

Comment on this clone: Gene names follow the mouse nomenclature. With the read ending 1 residue before the CDR3 end, the germline J gene is used to fill in that end. The gene calls are TRBV15 and TRBJ2-1; 7 nucleotides align to TRBD2. Germline V gives CDR1 SGHND, CDR2 FRSKSL. CDR3 length equals 15 residues. The trim removed 1 base at V and 1 base at J, leaving 1 base unmatched. The CDR3 DNA, read in part, is TGTGCCAGCAGTTTAGGCTGGGGGAACTATGCTGAGCAGTTC. Translating it yields CASSLGWGNYAEQF. The entire CDR3 is CASSLGWGNYAEQFF.

This clone occurred a few times. Genes here carry mouse names. The read is 1 residue too short to cover the CDR3 end, so that end is filled in from the germline J gene. V gene TRBV26 combines with J gene TRBJ2-7; 11 nucleotides match TRBD2. The CDR3 sequence is 14 residues long. CDR1 and CDR2 from the germline V gene are KGHPV and FQNQEV (reference sequence). J gave up 3 bases and V 4 bases, and 2 bases lay outside the gene matches. CDR3 bases read: TGTGCCAGCAGTCCCGACTGGGGGGGCTATGAACAGTAC. Amino acids: CASSPDWGGYEQY. The CDR3 as a whole reads CASSPDWGGYEQYF.

Comments on this clone: The gene symbols are mouse symbols. The CDR3 end is not reached by the read, which stops 1 residue before it; the germline J gene fills it in. This chain joins TRBV26 and TRBJ2-5; 7 bases agree with TRBD1. Germline V gene sequence: CDR1 KGHPV, CDR2 FQNQEV (reference sequence). Unmatched junction bases numbered 3, after V lost 4 bases and J lost 5 bases. This CDR3 region has 13 residues. The sequenced CDR3 bases are TGTGCCAGCAGTCCAACAGGGGTAGACACCCAGTAC. Translated: CASSPTGVDTQY. In full, the CDR3 is CASSPTGVDTQYF.

Turning to this clone: Mouse gene names and germline throughout. The CDR3 end falls 1 residue outside the read, so it is completed with the germline J gene. The chain employs TRBV13-1 and TRBJ2-5, with TRBD2 matching 14 bases. This CDR3 comprises 16 residues. The V gene's germline CDR1 is NSHNY and CDR2 SYGAGN. After removal of 7 bases from V and 4 bases from J, the junction contained 8 bases not matched to a gene. The sequenced part of the CDR3 DNA is TGTGCCAGCGGTGGGGGACTGGGGGGGCGCGAAGACACCCAGTAC. Amino acid sequence: CASGGGLGGREDTQY. The CDR3 as a whole reads CASGGGLGGREDTQYF.